The present entry profiles one T cell receptor beta chain with its context. The source of the sample is a study of shared clonotypes between healthy human individuals. Approximately 300 ng DNA, approximately 30,000 T cell genomes, went into unsorted PBMC replicate PCRs. The assay was immunoSEQ multiplex PCR, and TCRdb's table has in-frame clones only and misses some. This sample has 400,000 to 500,000 clones, with 76% found just once. Among the donors, all were Caucasian adults who lived in Nashville, Tennessee. Trimming shortened V by 11 bases and J by 5 bases, and 7 bases separated the two germline ends. The germline CDR1 and CDR2 sequences are SEHNR and FQNEAQ (reference sequence). This CDR3 contains 10 residues.

Input material: PBMCs. The chain combines TRBV7-9 with TRBJ2-1; D is possibly TRBD1 or TRBD2 (5 bases each). This clonotype originated in a woman in her 40s in good health. Some clones in this sample may be carry-over from other donors' samples. CDR3 amino acids: CAGGDNEQFF. The CDR3 bases are TGTGCCGGGGGAGACAATGAGCAGTTCTTC.